Given below is one T cell receptor (beta chain) in context. Its antigen remains unidentified. PCR involved 60 Vbeta and 13 Jbeta primers. TCRdb's copy holds only in-frame clones and misses some; the assay was immunoSEQ multiplex PCR. Counted here are about 130,000 clones, around four fifths occurring once; the ten biggest clones make up approximately 1.1%. The data originate from a study of cytomegalovirus exposure and HLA in healthy donors. Study-wide points: By a later analysis, the bulk of CMV-associated TCR beta chains appeared HLA-restricted. Rarity marked most TCR sequences, yet some public TCRs occurred in many donors.

V was trimmed by 5 bases and J by 6 bases, leaving 17 bases between them. There are 15 residues in the CDR3. CDR1 is SNHLY, CDR2 FYNNEI, per germline. Although they were nominally healthy when sampled, donors likely had unrecorded immune exposures. What was sequenced was PBMCs. The sequence derives from a boy aged 5-17 years in good health and CMV-seronegative. The chain joins TRBV2 to TRBJ2-1; D is perhaps TRBD1 (6 bases). CDR3 sequence: CASSLDRSRVNEQFF. DNA for the CDR3: TGTGCCAGCAGTTTAGACAGGTCTCGGGTCAATGAGCAGTTCTTC.